The clone carrying this T cell receptor beta chain was detected a few times. Germline loops: CDR1 LNHNV, CDR2 YYDKDF (reference sequence). This CDR3 is built from 18 residues. Trimming pared 0 bases from V and 6 bases from J, leaving 23 bases between. This sample is part of a study of beta chain features in type 1 diabetes. Sorting gave populations that all exceeded 95% purity. Isolated RNA was reverse transcribed in full, so expressed TCRB transcripts were sequenced. Method: immunoSEQ multiplex PCR; TCRdb's copy keeps in-frame clones and lacks some. The sample has some 230,000 clones, more than 9% seen once.

Sequencing was carried out using naive CD4+ T cells from blood. The chain links TRBV15 to TRBJ2-5; D possibly corresponds to TRBD2 (6 bases). The sequence was collected from a woman in her late teens or twenties in good health. DNA of the CDR3: TGTGCCACCAGCAGAGATCGGTCACTGTCTGGCGGGATGAAGACCCAGTACTTC. This encodes CATSRDRSLSGGMKTQYF.